In its sample, the clone carrying this TCR beta chain was seen a few times. The antigen remains unidentified. The PCR used 60 Vbeta and 13 Jbeta primers. The method was immunoSEQ multiplex PCR; TCRdb's version includes in-frame clones alone and lacks a portion of them. Of about 130,000 clones listed, around 9% are singletons. This sample was included in a study of cytomegalovirus exposure and HLA in healthy donors. General study results and limits: Previous analysis showed most TCR beta V segments were productive about 87% or about 30% of the time. By HLA locus, TCR association rates varied in a later analysis, with DRB1 showing the most and HLA-C the fewest. Apart from CMV serostatus, no immune exposure information was available. The dataset shows that most TCR sequences were rare, while some public TCRs occurred in many donors.

CDR1 is MGHRA and CDR2 is YSYEKL in the germline V gene. The CDR3 runs 14 residues. V dropped 4 bases and J dropped 2 bases, with 12 bases sitting between them. The receptor was isolated from a man in his forties or fifties in good health and CMV-seronegative. The sample was PBMCs. The chain is built from TRBV4-1 and TRBJ2-7; D possibly corresponds to TRBD2 (7 bases). CDR3 region: CASSLGGPPYEQYF. CDR3 DNA sequence: TGCGCCAGCAGCCTCGGGGGGCCCCCCTACGAGCAGTACTTC.